This record looks at one T cell receptor (beta chain) sequence and its context. Its antigen is unknown. Other nucleotide sequences in the sample specify the same CDR3. This entry belongs to a study of OX40 agonist ivuxolimab in advanced cancers. Overall study findings and caveats: In the expanded peripheral T cells, antigen specificity was never determined.

Sequencing used immunoSEQ multiplex PCR; TCRdb keeps in-frame clones, though not all of them. The sample records approximately 68,000 clones, about nine tenths being singletons. The ends were cut back, 2 bases at V and 1 base at J, with 8 bases in the middle. The germline CDR1 and CDR2 sequences are KGHSH and LQKENI. The CDR3 spans 14 residues. The sample consisted of CD4+ or CD8+ T cells sorted from blood, taken in a trial of the OX40 agonist ivuxolimab. V usage is TRBV18 and J usage is TRBJ1-1; possible D gene TRBD1, 6 bases. This sequence originates from an adult with an advanced solid tumor such as melanoma, head and neck, liver or kidney cancer. The CDR3 loop reads CASSPLQGNTEAFF. CDR3 in DNA: TGTGCCAGCTCACCATTACAGGGGAACACTGAAGCTTTCTTT.